Listed below are T cell receptor beta chains from one sample, sequenced in a study of cytomegalovirus exposure and HLA in healthy donors. Produced via immunoSEQ multiplex PCR; TCRdb's table is partial and in-frame only. Of over 150,000 clones detected, roughly four fifths appear once; the ten largest clones hold 1.5% to 2%. Sequencing used PBMCs. These receptors all stem from a young woman in good health and CMV-seronegative. Both conserved end residues are part of each CDR3. Fields, in order: V gene, D gene, CDR3 protein. The D gene is left open where the match is weak.

v_gene: TRBV6-4; d_gene: -; CDR3aa: CASRPEGLSGEAFF
v_gene: TRBV9; d_gene: -; CDR3aa: CASSVGQDNQPQHF
v_gene: TRBV27; d_gene: TRBD2; CDR3aa: CASSFSGTSGGNEQFF
v_gene: TRBV5-1; d_gene: TRBD2; CDR3aa: CASRLTSGDYNEQFF
v_gene: TRBV5-1; d_gene: TRBD2; CDR3aa: CASSLAGGDEQYF
v_gene: TRBV2; d_gene: -; CDR3aa: CASSVHVLKARHEQYF
v_gene: TRBV29-1; d_gene: -; CDR3aa: CSVIPLTGGTEAFF
v_gene: TRBV6-6; d_gene: TRBD2; CDR3aa: CASSSGTNNEQFF
v_gene: TRBV5-6; d_gene: -; CDR3aa: CASSFLAGPGELFF
v_gene: TRBV6-1; d_gene: -; CDR3aa: CASSGQDRFYEQYF
v_gene: TRBV5-1; d_gene: -; CDR3aa: CASSTGVAVNEQFF
v_gene: TRBV10-3; d_gene: TRBD1; CDR3aa: CAIAGQGADEQYF
v_gene: TRBV5-1; d_gene: -; CDR3aa: CASSLQESGNTIYF
v_gene: TRBV30; d_gene: -; CDR3aa: CAWSVPHRAYEQYF
v_gene: TRBV9; d_gene: -; CDR3aa: CASSQDRSSGNTIYF
v_gene: TRBV10-3; d_gene: -; CDR3aa: CAITRSDRTEGEQYF